This TCR beta chain comes out of a study of vaccination effects on CD4 cells after COVID-19. About this clone itself: Its antigen remains unidentified.

TCRdb's copy holds only in-frame clones and misses some; the assay was immunoSEQ multiplex PCR. Of tens of thousands of clones detected, 73% appear once; the ten largest clones hold roughly 2.1%. On approximately day 9 of culture, CD4+ T cells were separated out. Two-dose BNT162b2 or mRNA-1273 vaccination was given to participants. V was cut by 3 bases and J by 1 base, with 6 bases left in between. CDR3 size: 13 residues. The TCR sequence derives from a human donor who received a COVID-19 vaccine. Sample: CD4+ T cells from PBMCs cultured without peptide, taken after COVID-19 vaccination. The chain combines TRBV12-3 or TRBV12-4 with TRBJ1-2; no definite D call. CDR3: CASSFGNNYGYTF. As DNA, the CDR3 is TGTGCCAGCAGTTTCGGCAATAACTATGGCTACACCTTC.